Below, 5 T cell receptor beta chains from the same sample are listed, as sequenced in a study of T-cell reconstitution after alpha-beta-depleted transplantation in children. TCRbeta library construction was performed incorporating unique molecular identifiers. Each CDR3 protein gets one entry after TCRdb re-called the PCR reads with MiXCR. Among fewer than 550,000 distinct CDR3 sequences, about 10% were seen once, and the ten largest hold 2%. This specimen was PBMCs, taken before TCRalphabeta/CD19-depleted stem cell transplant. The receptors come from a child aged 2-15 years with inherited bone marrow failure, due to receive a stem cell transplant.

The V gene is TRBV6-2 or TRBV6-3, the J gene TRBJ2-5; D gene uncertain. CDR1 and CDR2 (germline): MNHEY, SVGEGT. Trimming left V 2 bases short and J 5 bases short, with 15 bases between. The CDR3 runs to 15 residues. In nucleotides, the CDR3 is TGTGCCAGCAGTTACCGATGGGATAGAGAGGAGACCCAGTACTTC. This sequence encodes CASSYRWDREETQYF.

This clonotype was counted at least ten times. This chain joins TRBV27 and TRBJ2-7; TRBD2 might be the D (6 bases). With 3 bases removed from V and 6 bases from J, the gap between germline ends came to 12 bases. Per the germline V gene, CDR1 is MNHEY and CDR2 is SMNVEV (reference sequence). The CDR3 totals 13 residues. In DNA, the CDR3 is TGTGCCAGCAGTTTCGGGGGTATCGGCGAGCAGTACTTC. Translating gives CASSFGGIGEQYF.

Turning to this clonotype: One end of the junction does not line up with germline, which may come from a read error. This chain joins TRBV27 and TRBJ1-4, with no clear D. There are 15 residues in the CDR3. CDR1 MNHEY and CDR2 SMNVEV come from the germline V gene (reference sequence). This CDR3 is CASRYRKGANGKLFF. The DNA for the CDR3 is TGTGCCAGCCGATACCGTAAAGGTGCTAATGGAAAACTGTTTTTT.

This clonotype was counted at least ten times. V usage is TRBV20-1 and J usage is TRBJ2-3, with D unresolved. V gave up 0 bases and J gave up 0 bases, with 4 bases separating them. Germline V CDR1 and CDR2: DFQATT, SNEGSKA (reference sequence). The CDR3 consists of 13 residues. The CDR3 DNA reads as TGCAGTGCTAGAGAAGCGAGCACAGATACGCAGTATTTT. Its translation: CSAREASTDTQYF.

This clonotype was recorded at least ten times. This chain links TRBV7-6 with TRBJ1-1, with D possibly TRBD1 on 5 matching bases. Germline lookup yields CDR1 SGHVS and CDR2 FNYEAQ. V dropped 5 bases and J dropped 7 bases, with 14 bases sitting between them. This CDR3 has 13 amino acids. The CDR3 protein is CASSPLWGSEAFF. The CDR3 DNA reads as TGTGCCAGCAGCCCGCTCTGGGGCAGTGAAGCTTTCTTT.